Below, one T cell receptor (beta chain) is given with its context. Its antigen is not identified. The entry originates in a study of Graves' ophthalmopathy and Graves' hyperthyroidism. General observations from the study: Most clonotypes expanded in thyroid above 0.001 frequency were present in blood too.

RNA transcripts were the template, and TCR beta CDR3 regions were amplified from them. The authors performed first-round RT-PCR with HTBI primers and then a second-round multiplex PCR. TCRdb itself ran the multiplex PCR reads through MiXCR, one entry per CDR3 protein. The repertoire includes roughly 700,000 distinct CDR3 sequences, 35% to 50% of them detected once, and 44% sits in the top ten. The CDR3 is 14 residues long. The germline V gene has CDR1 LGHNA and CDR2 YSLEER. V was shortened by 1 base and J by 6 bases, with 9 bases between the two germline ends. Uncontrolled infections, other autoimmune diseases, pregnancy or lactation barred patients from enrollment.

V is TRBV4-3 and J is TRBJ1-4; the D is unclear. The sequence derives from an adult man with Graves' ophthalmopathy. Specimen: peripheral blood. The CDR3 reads CASSQGRADEKLFF. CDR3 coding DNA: TGCGCCAGCAGCCAAGGGAGGGCAGATGAAAAACTGTTTTTT.